This T cell receptor (beta chain) was profiled in a study of response to subunit inactivated influenza vaccine. As for this clonotype: Its antigen is still unknown.

TCRdb redid the calling of the RT-PCR reads with MiXCR, one entry per CDR3 protein. The sample consists of around 530,000 distinct CDR3 sequences, 10% to 15% of them appearing once. Overall study results and limits: The study's authors posited that every seasonal influenza vaccination enlists few new T cells.

V was clipped by 3 bases and J by 5 bases; unmatched bases: 11. The CDR3 has 16 amino acids. Germline V gene lookup returns CDR1 SGHDN and CDR2 FVKESK. Sequenced material: PBMCs from blood, taken on the day of vaccination. The TCR sequence derives from a man in his fifties who received an inactivated influenza vaccine. The chain has TRBV14 and TRBJ1-1; 8 positions agree with TRBD1. In nucleotides, the CDR3 is TGTGCCAGCAGCCAGCGACAGGGGTTAGGTGTTACTGAAGCTTTCTTT. Translating it yields CASSQRQGLGVTEAFF.